The next 11 T cell receptor beta chains were all read from a single sample in a study of T cell clones after liver transplantation. Assay: immunoSEQ multiplex PCR; the TCRdb copy retains only in-frame clones and omits some. The data contain 49,000 or so clones, 55% to 85% of them singletons. The sequencing used CD4+ T cells from blood, collected around 54 months after liver transplant. These receptors were obtained from a human patient who received a liver transplant. Some T cells may possibly be graft donor cells.

The rearrangement uses TRBV4-1 and TRBJ1-4, with a possible D match to TRBD1 (6 bases). The CDR3 totals 15 residues. CDR1 is MGHRA, CDR2 YSYEKL, per germline. The V end lost 4 bases, the J end lost 8 bases, and 17 bases lay between the germline ends. The CDR3 is CASSPIRGFGEKLFF. In DNA form, the CDR3 reads TGCGCCAGCAGCCCTATCAGGGGCTTTGGGGAAAAACTGTTTTTT.

The chain recombines TRBV30 with TRBJ1-2, with D possibly being TRBD1 (5 bases). The CDR3 has 14 amino acids. Germline V lookup: CDR1 GTSNPN, CDR2 SVGIG (reference sequence). V lost 1 base to trimming and J lost 6 bases, with 15 bases between them. CDR3 in amino acids: CAWSAVKGYNGYTF. The DNA for the CDR3 is TGTGCCTGGAGTGCGGTCAAGGGGTATAATGGCTACACCTTC. Looking up the rest from reference TRBV30 and TRBJ1-2 gives the full variable domain: SQTIHQWPATLVQPVGSPLSLECTVEGTSNPNLYWYRQAAGRGLQLLFYSVGIGQISSEVPQNLSASRPQDRQFILSSKKLLLSDSGFYLCAWSAVKGYNGYTFGSGTRLTVV.

The gene calls are TRBV6-5 and TRBJ1-2, with unresolved D. Germline V lookup: CDR1 MNHEY, CDR2 SVGAGI. Trimming shortened V by 11 bases and J by 0 bases, and 16 bases separated the two germline ends. This CDR3 comprises 14 residues. The chain's CDR3 is CAVWSGRANYGYTF. The CDR3, as DNA: TGTGCCGTTTGGTCCGGCAGAGCTAACTATGGCTACACCTTC.

There are a few counts of this clone. J is TRBJ1-5 and V is TRBV19; D is undetermined. CDR1 LNHDA and CDR2 SQIVND come from the germline V gene (reference sequence). Trimming pared 6 bases from V and 1 base from J, leaving 13 bases between. This CDR3 is built from 15 residues. CDR3 DNA sequence: TGTGCCAGTAGGCCCGCAAGGGTAAGCAATCAGCCCCAGCATTTT. This codes for CASRPARVSNQPQHF.

V gene TRBV11-3 combines with J gene TRBJ2-7; D is uncertain. The germline V and J ends were trimmed by 0 bases and 2 bases, with 5 bases remaining between them. Germline V lookup: CDR1 SGHNT, CDR2 YENEEA. CDR3 size: 13 residues. This chain's CDR3 is CASSLDTPYEQYF. The DNA for the CDR3 is TGTGCCAGCAGCTTAGATACGCCCTACGAGCAGTACTTC.

This clone came up a few times. The rearrangement joins TRBV30 to TRBJ1-2; 7 bases line up with TRBD1. The CDR3 has 12 residues. Germline assignment: CDR1 GTSNPN and CDR2 SVGIG (reference sequence). Trimming cost V 4 bases and J 4 bases; bases outside gene matches: 3. CDR3 sequence: CAWIRDSYGYTF. CDR3 sequence (DNA): TGTGCCTGGATCAGGGACAGCTATGGCTACACCTTC. Using reference TRBV30 and TRBJ1-2 for the parts outside the CDR3, the full variable domain is SQTIHQWPATLVQPVGSPLSLECTVEGTSNPNLYWYRQAAGRGLQLLFYSVGIGQISSEVPQNLSASRPQDRQFILSSKKLLLSDSGFYLCAWIRDSYGYTFGSGTRLTVV.

V usage is TRBV7-2 and J usage is TRBJ1-4, with D perhaps TRBD1 (6 bases). This CDR3 comprises 17 residues. Trimming stripped 5 bases from V and 2 bases from J, with 18 bases between. The germline gives CDR1 SGHTA, CDR2 FQGNSA. As DNA, the CDR3 is TGTGCCAGCAGCCTTTACAACGTCCAGGGGACTAATGAAAAACTGTTTTTT. It encodes CASSLYNVQGTNEKLFF.

This rearrangement joins TRBV2 to TRBJ2-1; TRBD2 matches 7 bases. The V gene end was trimmed by 10 bases and the J gene end by 4 bases; junction bases not matched to a gene: 10. Germline CDR1 is SNHLY and CDR2 is FYNNEI. This CDR3 comprises 14 residues. Here the CDR3 reads CATRPSGEYNEQFF. The DNA of the CDR3 is TGTGCCACCCGTCCCAGCGGGGAATACAATGAGCAGTTCTTC.

The chain joins TRBV20-1 to TRBJ2-7; no definite D call. The germline gives CDR1 DFQATT, CDR2 SNEGSKA (reference sequence). Trimming shortened V by 5 bases and J by 5 bases, and 10 bases separated the two germline ends. The CDR3 sequence is 11 residues long. The DNA for the CDR3 is TGCAGTGCTTCACCCCAGCACGAGCAGTACTTC. Translation gives CSASPQHEQYF.

The chain joins TRBV6-1 to TRBJ1-1; possibly TRBD1 for D (5 bases). There are 13 residues in the CDR3. V gave up 5 bases and J gave up 5 bases, with 12 bases separating them. The germline CDR1 and CDR2 sequences are MNHNS and SASEGT. The CDR3 loop is CASSPGRGTEAFF. The CDR3 DNA reads TGTGCCAGCAGTCCCGGCCGGGGGACTGAAGCTTTCTTT.

The rearrangement joins TRBV9 to TRBJ1-1; the D gene is possibly TRBD1 (5 bases). Trimming took off 2 bases at V and 2 bases at J, with 19 bases between the two ends. The CDR3 is 17 residues long. Germline V gene sequence: CDR1 SGDLS, CDR2 YYNGEE. CDR3 region: CASSVGGSVPPNTEAFF. As DNA, the CDR3 is TGTGCCAGCAGCGTGGGGGGTTCGGTCCCTCCTAACACTGAAGCTTTCTTT.